Given below is one TCR beta chain in context. Profiled with immunoSEQ multiplex PCR; TCRdb holds only in-frame clones, not every one. The data show around 280,000 clones, 70% to 90% seen once. The data are from a study of blood T cell repertoires in COVID-19. Trimming cost V 4 bases and J 2 bases; bases outside gene matches: 9. Germline V gives CDR1 GTSNPN, CDR2 SVGIG (reference sequence). The CDR3 has 15 residues. The V gene is TRBV30, the J gene TRBJ1-2, with 8 bases aligning to TRBD1. The sequencing input was peripheral blood. The sequence derives from a woman aged 25 to 45 who had recovered from COVID-19. The CDR3 here is CAWTGTGAGNYGYTF. CDR3 nucleotides: TGTGCCTGGACCGGGACAGGAGCGGGAAACTATGGCTACACCTTC.